This T cell receptor beta chain was sequenced for a study of T cells in Graves' hyperthyroidism and ophthalmopathy. Study results and limitations: From stable hyperthyroidism, ophthalmopathy was set apart by a 13 V-J model.

Germline V lookup: CDR1 SGHRS, CDR2 YFSETQ. CDR3 length equals 16 residues. Trimming took off 4 bases at V and 5 bases at J, with 19 bases between the two ends. Aged 18 to 65, the patients had hyperthyroidism that was newly diagnosed and had lasted under 2 months. TCR beta CDR3 regions were amplified from RNA transcripts. Carried out on the TCR CDR3, a first-round RT-PCR used the HTBI primer set. Via MiXCR, TCRdb re-called the multiplex PCR reads, giving one row per CDR3 protein. The table lists about 290,000 distinct CDR3 sequences, 13% of them singletons. This clonotype came up many times. Antigen specificity is unknown.

Sequenced material: blood. V is TRBV5-1 and J is TRBJ2-1; TRBD2 is a possible D gene (6 bases). The sequence was collected from a woman aged 25-40 years with Graves' hyperthyroidism that later progressed to Graves' ophthalmopathy. The CDR3 DNA reads as TGCGCCAGCAGCCCACCCTACACCGGGAGAAACAATGAGCAGTTCTTC. Translating it yields CASSPPYTGRNNEQFF.